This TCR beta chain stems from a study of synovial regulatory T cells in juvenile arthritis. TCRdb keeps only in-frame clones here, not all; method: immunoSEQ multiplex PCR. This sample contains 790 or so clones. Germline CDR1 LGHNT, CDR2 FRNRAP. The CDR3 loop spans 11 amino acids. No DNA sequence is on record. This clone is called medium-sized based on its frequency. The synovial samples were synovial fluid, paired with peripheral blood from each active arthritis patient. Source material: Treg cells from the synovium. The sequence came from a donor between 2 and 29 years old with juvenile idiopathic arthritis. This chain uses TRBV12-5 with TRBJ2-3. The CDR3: CASGLGDTQYF.